A single sample gave rise to the 28 T cell receptor beta chains below, sequenced in a study of T cells after yellow fever vaccination. TCRdb used MiXCR to reprocess the 5' RACE reads, holding one entry per CDR3 protein. The data show 300,000 to 350,000 distinct CDR3 sequences, about 10% seen once. The starting material was CD4+ T cells sorted from PBMCs, obtained 45 days after the yellow fever booster vaccination. Source of these receptors: a man younger than 35 who received the YFV17D yellow fever vaccine.

This clonotype was seen a few times. The gene calls are TRBV20-1 and TRBJ2-3; 9 bases agree with TRBD1. CDR1 DFQATT and CDR2 SNEGSKA come from the germline V gene (reference sequence). V lost 6 bases to trimming and J lost 4 bases; unmatched junction nucleotides: 5. The CDR3 has 13 amino acids. The CDR3 reads CSAPRQGADTQYF. The CDR3 DNA follows: TGCAGTGCCCCCAGACAGGGGGCAGATACGCAGTATTTT.

This rearrangement joins TRBV7-3 to TRBJ2-3, with TRBD2 matching over 8 bases. CDR3 length: 15 residues. Trimming removed 5 bases from V and 5 bases from J; junction bases left unmatched: 9. In germline, CDR1 is SGHTA, CDR2 FQGTGA. CDR3 in DNA: TGTGCCAGCAGCGATCGAGCGGGGGCTGGAGATACGCAGTATTTT. This codes for CASSDRAGAGDTQYF.

This clonotype was observed a few times. The chain links TRBV12-3 or TRBV12-4 to TRBJ1-2; 9 bases map to TRBD1. With 5 bases clipped from V and 8 bases from J, the junction kept 9 bases outside the gene matches. The CDR3 runs to 14 residues. The CDR3 reads CASSPTDRGEGYTF. The CDR3 DNA sequence: TGTGCCAGCAGTCCGACGGACAGGGGTGAGGGCTACACCTTC.

This clonotype was detected only a few times. The CDR3: CAISESGTDTQYF. As DNA, the CDR3 is TGTGCCATCAGTGAGTCTGGCACAGATACGCAGTATTTT. The genes are TRBV10-3 and TRBJ2-3; no firm D call. The CDR3 is 13 amino acids. The germline V and J ends were trimmed by 0 bases and 1 base, with 2 bases remaining between them. Germline V gene data show CDR1 as ENHRY and CDR2 as SYGVKD.

The rearrangement uses TRBV3-2 and TRBJ2-2; the DNA was not used to check the table's D call, TRBD1. TRBV3-2 is labeled a pseudogene. CDR3 length equals 17 residues. CDR3 loop: CASSPMPTGANTGELFF. CDR3 nucleotides: TGTGCCAGCAGCCCCATGCCGACAGGGGCCAACACCGGGGAGCTGTTTTTT.

This clonotype was seen more than once but under ten times. CDR3 sequence (DNA): TGTGCCAGCAGCTTAGTGGGACAGAATTGGGCGGGCTACACCTTC. Residues: CASSLVGQNWAGYTF. The gene calls are TRBV7-2 and TRBJ1-2; the match to TRBD1 covers 7 bases. The CDR3 runs 15 residues. Germline V gene lookup returns CDR1 SGHTA and CDR2 FQGNSA. J was trimmed by 8 bases and V by 1 base; bases with no gene match: 10.

In this sample, this clonotype turned up a few times. Sequence at one end of the junction differs from germline and may be a read error. This rearrangement joins TRBV4-1 to TRBJ2-5; D might be TRBD1 (6 bases). Germline loops: CDR1 MGHRA, CDR2 YSYEKL. The CDR3 extends over 11 amino acids. The CDR3 loop is CASSQGTVVDF. CDR3 nucleotide sequence: TGCGCCAGCAGCCAAGGGACAGTTGTGGACTTC.

V and J are TRBV12-5 and TRBJ2-3, with a weak D call TRBD1 (6 bases). The CDR3 contains 15 residues. V was clipped by 7 bases and J by 3 bases, with 17 bases between them. Germline V lookup: CDR1 LGHNT, CDR2 FRNRAP. In nucleotides, the CDR3 is TGTGCTAGTGCCCCAGGGGCTTTACAAACAGATACGCAGTATTTT. Translated, it gives CASAPGALQTDTQYF.

V usage is TRBV20-1 and J usage is TRBJ2-2, with D hard to call. This CDR3 has 16 amino acids. Germline-derived CDR1 and CDR2 are DFQATT and SNEGSKA (reference sequence). Trimming left V 0 bases short and J 0 bases short, with 11 bases between. In DNA form, the CDR3 reads TGCAGTGCTAGAGATCGGGTAACGGCGAACACCGGGGAGCTGTTTTTT. Amino acid sequence: CSARDRVTANTGELFF.

J is TRBJ1-1 and V is TRBV28, with D unclear. Trimming pared 0 bases from V and 0 bases from J, leaving 8 bases between. CDR1 MDHEN and CDR2 SYDVKM come from the germline V gene. The CDR3 spans 15 residues. CDR3 sequence reads: CASSLWSGLNTEAFF. The CDR3 bases are TGTGCCAGCAGTTTATGGTCCGGATTGAACACTGAAGCTTTCTTT.

The chain carries TRBV10-3 and TRBJ2-1; 7 bases fit TRBD2. The CDR3 covers 15 residues. The V gene end was trimmed by 3 bases and the J gene end by 4 bases; junction bases not matched to a gene: 6. The germline CDR1 and CDR2 sequences are ENHRY and SYGVKD. CDR3 sequence: CAISDLGGGYNEQFF. DNA of the CDR3: TGTGCCATCAGTGACCTGGGGGGGGGTTACAATGAGCAGTTCTTC.

The chain couples TRBV6-5 to TRBJ2-3; 7 nucleotides agree with TRBD1. J gave up 2 bases and V 5 bases, and 7 bases lay outside the gene matches. This CDR3 region has 15 residues. CDR1 is MNHEY and CDR2 is SVGAGI in the germline V gene. In DNA, the CDR3 is TGTGCCAGCAGTCCCCAGACAGGGTTCACAGATACGCAGTATTTT. Its protein is CASSPQTGFTDTQYF.

This clonotype was recorded a few times. J is TRBJ1-6 and V is TRBV3-1, with 7 bases fitting TRBD1. The junction had 6 bases not matched to a gene; V was cut back by 1 base and J by 12 bases. Germline assignment: CDR1 LGHDT and CDR2 YNNKEL (reference sequence). The CDR3 totals 14 residues. The CDR3 here is CASSQGQGEIPLHF. CDR3 DNA: TGTGCCAGCAGCCAAGGCCAGGGGGAAATACCCCTCCACTTT.

In its sample, this clonotype was seen many times. The rearrangement links TRBV20-1 to TRBJ1-2; a possible D gene is TRBD1 (5 bases). The CDR3 runs to 14 residues. Looked up from germline, CDR1 is DFQATT and CDR2 is SNEGSKA (reference sequence). V dropped 0 bases and J dropped 8 bases, with 16 bases sitting between them. In DNA, the CDR3 is TGCAGTGCTAGAGATCCGAGGGACCTGGGCGGCTACACCTTC. The encoded protein is CSARDPRDLGGYTF.

This clonotype was recorded many times. CDR3 sequence reads: CASSLGRAFDETQYF. As DNA, the CDR3 is TGTGCCAGCAGTTTGGGCAGGGCCTTCGATGAGACCCAGTACTTC. This chain connects TRBV12-3 or TRBV12-4 to TRBJ2-5, with D maybe TRBD1 (5 bases). The CDR3 covers 15 residues. V dropped 3 bases and J dropped 5 bases, with 16 bases sitting between them.

This clonotype was found many times. This chain uses TRBV7-2 with TRBJ2-3, with TRBD1 as a possible D gene (6 bases). V was cut by 0 bases and J by 3 bases, with 13 bases left in between. This CDR3 has 16 residues. The germline gives CDR1 SGHTA, CDR2 FQGNSA. The DNA of the CDR3 is TGTGCCAGCAGCTTAGCGGGGGCCACATATACAGATACGCAGTATTTT. Residues: CASSLAGATYTDTQYF.

This clonotype showed up many times. The chain joins TRBV12-3 or TRBV12-4 to TRBJ2-3; 9 bases agree with TRBD1. The CDR3 runs to 15 residues. V dropped 4 bases and J dropped 5; count of bases not matched to a gene: 7. This CDR3 is CASSSEQGAGDTQYF. The CDR3 DNA reads TGTGCCAGCAGTTCTGAACAGGGGGCGGGAGATACGCAGTATTTT.

This clonotype was seen more than once but under ten times. J is TRBJ2-1 and V is TRBV12-3 or TRBV12-4, with D unclear. With 3 bases removed from V and 0 bases from J, the gap between germline ends came to 12 bases. The CDR3 loop spans 16 amino acids. The chain's CDR3 is CASSLIGLSSYNEQFF. CDR3 in DNA: TGTGCCAGCAGTTTGATAGGCCTTAGCTCCTACAATGAGCAGTTCTTC.

This clonotype was observed a few times. The rearrangement joins TRBV6-1 to TRBJ2-7; 7 nucleotides align to TRBD1. From germline, CDR1 is MNHNS and CDR2 SASEGT. V shed 5 bases, J shed 5 bases, and the junction held 9 bases outside the gene matches. The CDR3 covers 14 residues. Here the CDR3 reads CASSKPDRPDEQYV. The CDR3 region has the DNA TGTGCCAGCAGTAAACCGGACAGGCCGGACGAGCAGTACGTC.

This clonotype was counted only a few times. V gene TRBV11-2 combines with J gene TRBJ2-3; 14 bases align to TRBD2. V trimming: 5 bases; J trimming: 5 bases; junction bases outside the gene matches: 3. The CDR3 length is 15 residues. Germline V gene data show CDR1 as SGHAT and CDR2 as FQNNGV. Here the CDR3 DNA reads TGTGCCAGCAGCCCTGGGACTAGCGGGGGAGATACGCAGTATTTT. Protein sequence: CASSPGTSGGDTQYF.

CDR3 sequence (DNA): TGCAGTGTCAGGTACCAGTCAGACTCTGAAGCTTTCTTT. This encodes CSVRYQSDSEAFF. The chain carries TRBV20-1 and TRBJ1-1, with D unclear. The V end was cut by 7 bases, the J end by 6 bases, with 18 bases between. Germline-derived CDR1 and CDR2 are DFQATT and SNEGSKA (reference sequence). The CDR3 is 13 residues long.

The chain recombines TRBV4-3 with TRBJ2-3, with 7 bases that match TRBD2. The CDR3 covers 12 residues. CDR1 and CDR2 (germline): LGHNA, YSLEER. This CDR3 reads CAGERGPDTQYF. The CDR3 region has the DNA TGCGCAGGGGAGCGGGGCCCAGATACGCAGTATTTT.

The gene calls are TRBV7-9 and TRBJ1-5; a possible D gene is TRBD1 (5 bases). Between the trimmed V and J ends, which lost 4 bases and 6 bases, there was a span of 13 bases. The CDR3 has 14 amino acids. Germline CDR1 is SEHNR and CDR2 is FQNEAQ (reference sequence). Here the CDR3 DNA reads TGTGCCAGCAGCTCCACAGGCTCCGCTCAGCCCCAGCATTTT. Amino acids: CASSSTGSAQPQHF.

This chain links TRBV6-5 with TRBJ1-6, with TRBD1 as a possible D gene (6 bases). This CDR3 contains 17 residues. Trimming cost V 0 bases and J 2 bases, with 11 bases left between them. CDR1 is MNHEY, CDR2 SVGAGI, per germline. This CDR3 is CASSYSARGAYNSPLHF. CDR3 nucleotide sequence: TGTGCCAGCAGTTACTCGGCCAGGGGCGCCTATAATTCACCCCTCCACTTT.

This clonotype appeared a few times. CDR3 coding DNA: TGTGCCAGCAGCCAAGACCGGAGTGCGGACACGCAGTATTTT. It yields the protein CASSQDRSADTQYF. The V and J genes are TRBV4-2 and TRBJ2-3; D call uncertain. V lost 0 bases, J lost 9 bases, and 13 bases lay in between. Looked up from germline, CDR1 is LGHNA and CDR2 is YNFKEQ. This CDR3 spans 14 amino acids.

Only a few counts were recorded for this clonotype. V gene TRBV5-1 combines with J gene TRBJ2-1; the D is unclear. Trimming shortened V by 0 bases and J by 7 bases, and 5 bases separated the two germline ends. The CDR3 consists of 12 residues. The germline gives CDR1 SGHRS, CDR2 YFSETQ. The chain's CDR3 is CASSLGINEQFF. CDR3 in DNA: TGCGCCAGCAGCTTGGGTATTAATGAGCAGTTCTTC.

The sample holds a few counts of this clonotype. V and J are TRBV5-1 and TRBJ2-3; TRBD1 matches 10 bases. CDR1 and CDR2 (germline): SGHRS, YFSETQ. The CDR3 sequence is 15 residues long. V shed 0 bases and J 5 bases; nucleotides not matched to a gene: 3. Here the CDR3 reads CASSLGQGAGDTQYF. The CDR3 nucleotides are TGCGCCAGCAGCTTGGGACAGGGGGCAGGAGATACGCAGTATTTT.

This chain connects TRBV4-3 to TRBJ1-2; no firm D call. Per germline, CDR1 LGHNA and CDR2 YSLEER. This CDR3 has 15 amino acids. Deletions cut 0 bases from V and 8 bases from J, with 16 bases between. Written as DNA, the CDR3 is TGCGCCAGCAGCCAAGATCTCGGGGAGCCCTGGGGCTACACCTTC. Protein: CASSQDLGEPWGYTF.